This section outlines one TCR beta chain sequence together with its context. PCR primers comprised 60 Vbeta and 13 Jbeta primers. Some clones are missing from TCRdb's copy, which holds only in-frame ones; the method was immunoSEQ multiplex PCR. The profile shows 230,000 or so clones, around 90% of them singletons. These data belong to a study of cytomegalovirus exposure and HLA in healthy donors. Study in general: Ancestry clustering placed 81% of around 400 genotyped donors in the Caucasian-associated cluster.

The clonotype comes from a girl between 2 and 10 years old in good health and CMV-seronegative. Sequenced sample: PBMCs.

CDR3 sequence: CASTGQGGETQYF. CDR3 sequence (DNA): TGTGCCAGCACTGGACAGGGAGGGGAGACCCAGTACTTC. This chain joins TRBV2 and TRBJ2-5, with D maybe TRBD1 (8 bases). Trimming left V 7 bases short and J 5 bases short, with 14 bases between. The CDR3 totals 13 residues. In germline, CDR1 is SNHLY, CDR2 FYNNEI. Variable domain in full (rest from reference TRBV2 and TRBJ2-5): EPEVTQTPSHQVTQMGQEVILRCVPISNHLYFYWYRQILGQKVEFLVSFYNNEISEKSEIFDDQFSVERPDGSNFTLKIRSTKLEDSAMYFCASTGQGGETQYFGPGTRLLVL.